This T cell receptor (beta chain) is from a study of shared clonotypes between healthy human individuals. Study-wide findings and caveats: Sorted-subset sequencing, rarefaction showed, was incomplete despite large depth. Of the naive CD4 clonotypes, roughly 5.2% were shared across a few donors.

Some clones are missing from TCRdb's copy, which holds only in-frame ones; the method was immunoSEQ multiplex PCR. This table has roughly 2,000,000 clones, 93% appearing once. Germline lookup yields CDR1 SGHDT and CDR2 YYEEEE. V lost 0 bases and J 3 bases, leaving 7 bases between the germline ends. The CDR3 runs to 14 residues. Note on this clone: Its matching antigen is unknown.

CD45RO-negative, CCR7-selected cells formed the naive CD8 fraction, which excluded terminally differentiated effector memory CD45RA+ cells. Every donor, a Caucasian adult, lived in Nashville, Tennessee. The chain combines TRBV5-6 with TRBJ2-1; D is ambiguous. The source material was naive CD8+ T cells from PBMCs. The sequence came from a man aged 18 to 30 in good health. Some clones in this sample may be carry-over from other donors' samples. The CDR3 nucleotides are TGTGCCAGCAGCTTGGGAGCAAACTACAATGAGCAGTTCTTC. Translated, it gives CASSLGANYNEQFF.